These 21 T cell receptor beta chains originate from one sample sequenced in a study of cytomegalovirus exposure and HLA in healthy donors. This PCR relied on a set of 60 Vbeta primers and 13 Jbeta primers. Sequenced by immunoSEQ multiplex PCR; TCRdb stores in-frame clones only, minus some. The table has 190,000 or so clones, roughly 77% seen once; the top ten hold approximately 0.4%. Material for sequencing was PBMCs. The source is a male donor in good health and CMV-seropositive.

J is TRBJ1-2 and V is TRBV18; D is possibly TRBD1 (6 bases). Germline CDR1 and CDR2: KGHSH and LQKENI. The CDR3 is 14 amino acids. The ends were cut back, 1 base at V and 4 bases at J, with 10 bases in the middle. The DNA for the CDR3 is TGTGCCAGCTCACCACTAGAGGGGGTCTATGGCTACACCTTC. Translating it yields CASSPLEGVYGYTF. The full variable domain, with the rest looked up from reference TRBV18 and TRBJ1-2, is NAGVMQNPRHLVRRRGQEARLRCSPMKGHSHVYWYRQLPEEGLKFMVYLQKENIIDESGMPKERFSAEFPKEGPSILRIQQVVRGDSAAYFCASSPLEGVYGYTFGSGTRLTVV.

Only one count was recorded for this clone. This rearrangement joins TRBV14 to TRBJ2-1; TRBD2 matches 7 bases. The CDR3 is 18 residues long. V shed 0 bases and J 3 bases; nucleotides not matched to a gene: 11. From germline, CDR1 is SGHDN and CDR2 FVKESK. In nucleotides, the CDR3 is TGTGCCAGCAGCCAAGATATTTTGGGGAGGGCCTTCTACAATGAGCAGTTCTTC. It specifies CASSQDILGRAFYNEQFF.

This CDR3 is CASSFGLAGTYNEQFF. The CDR3 nucleotides read TGCGCCAGCAGCTTCGGACTAGCGGGGACCTACAATGAGCAGTTCTTC. The chain carries TRBV5-1 and TRBJ2-1; 12 bases are a match to TRBD2. V lost 2 bases to trimming and J lost 2 bases; unmatched junction nucleotides: 2. There are 16 residues in the CDR3. The V gene's germline CDR1 is SGHRS and CDR2 YFSETQ.

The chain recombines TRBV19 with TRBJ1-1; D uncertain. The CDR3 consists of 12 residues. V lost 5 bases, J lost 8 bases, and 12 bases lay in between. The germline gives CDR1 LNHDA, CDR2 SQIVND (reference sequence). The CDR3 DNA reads TGTGCCAGTAGTCGGCAGGCTGGAGAAGCTTTCTTT. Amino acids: CASSRQAGEAFF.

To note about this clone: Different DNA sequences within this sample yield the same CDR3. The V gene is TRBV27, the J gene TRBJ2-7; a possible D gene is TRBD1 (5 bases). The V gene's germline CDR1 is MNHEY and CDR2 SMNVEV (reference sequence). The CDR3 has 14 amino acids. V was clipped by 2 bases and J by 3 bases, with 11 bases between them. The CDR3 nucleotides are TGTGCCAGCAGTTTAGGGGCAGGGTTCTACGAGCAGTACTTC. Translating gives CASSLGAGFYEQYF.

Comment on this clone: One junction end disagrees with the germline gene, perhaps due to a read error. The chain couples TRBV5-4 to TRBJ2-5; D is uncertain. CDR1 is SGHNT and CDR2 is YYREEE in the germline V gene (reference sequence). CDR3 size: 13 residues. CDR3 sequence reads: CASSLEAQETQYF. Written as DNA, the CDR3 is TGTGCCAGCAGTTTGGAAGCTCAAGAGACCCAGTACTTC.

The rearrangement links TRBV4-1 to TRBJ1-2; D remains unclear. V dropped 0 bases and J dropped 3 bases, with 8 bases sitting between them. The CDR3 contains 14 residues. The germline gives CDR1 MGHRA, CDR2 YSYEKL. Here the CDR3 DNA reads TGCGCCAGCAGCCAAGAAATGGCTGACTATGGCTACACCTTC. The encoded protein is CASSQEMADYGYTF.

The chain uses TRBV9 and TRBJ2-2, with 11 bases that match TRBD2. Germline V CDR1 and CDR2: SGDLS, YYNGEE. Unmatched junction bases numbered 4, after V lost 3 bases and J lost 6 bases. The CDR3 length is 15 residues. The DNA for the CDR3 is TGTGCCAGCAGCGACCCGACTAGCGGGGCCGGGGAGCTGTTTTTT. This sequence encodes CASSDPTSGAGELFF.

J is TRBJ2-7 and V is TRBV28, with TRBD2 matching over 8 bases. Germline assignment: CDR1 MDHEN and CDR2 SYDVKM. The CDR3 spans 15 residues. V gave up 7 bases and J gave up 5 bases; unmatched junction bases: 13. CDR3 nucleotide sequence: TGTGCCAGCACCCTTGGAAACGGGAGGGTCCACGAGCAGTACTTC. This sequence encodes CASTLGNGRVHEQYF.

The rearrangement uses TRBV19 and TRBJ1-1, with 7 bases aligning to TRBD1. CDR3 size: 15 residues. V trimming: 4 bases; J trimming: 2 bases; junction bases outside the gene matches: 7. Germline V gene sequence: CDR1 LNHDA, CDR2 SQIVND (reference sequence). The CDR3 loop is CASSKETGPNTEAFF. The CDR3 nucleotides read TGTGCCAGTAGTAAAGAGACAGGGCCCAACACTGAAGCTTTCTTT.

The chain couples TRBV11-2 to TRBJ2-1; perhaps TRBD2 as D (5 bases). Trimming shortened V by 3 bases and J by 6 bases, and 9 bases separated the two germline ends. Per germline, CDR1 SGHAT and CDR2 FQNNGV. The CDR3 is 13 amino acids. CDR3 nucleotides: TGTGCCAGCAGCTTCTCCGAGGGCAATGAGCAGTTCTTC. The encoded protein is CASSFSEGNEQFF. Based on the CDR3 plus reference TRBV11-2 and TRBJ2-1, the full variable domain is EAGVAQSPRYKIIEKRQSVAFWCNPISGHATLYWYQQILGQGPKLLIQFQNNGVVDDSQLPKDRFSAERLKGVDSTLKIQPAKLEDSAVYLCASSFSEGNEQFFGPGTRLTVL.

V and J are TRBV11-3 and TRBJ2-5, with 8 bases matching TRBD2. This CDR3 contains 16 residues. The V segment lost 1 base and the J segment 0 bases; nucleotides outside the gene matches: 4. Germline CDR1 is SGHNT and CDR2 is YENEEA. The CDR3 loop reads CASSLVVRGDQETQYF. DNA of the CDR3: TGTGCCAGCAGCTTAGTCGTGCGGGGGGACCAAGAGACCCAGTACTTC.

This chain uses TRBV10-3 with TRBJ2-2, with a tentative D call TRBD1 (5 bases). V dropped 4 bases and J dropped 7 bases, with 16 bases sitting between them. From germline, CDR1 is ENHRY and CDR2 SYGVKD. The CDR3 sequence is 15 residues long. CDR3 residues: CAISGQPLASGELFF. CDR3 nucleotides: TGTGCCATCAGTGGACAGCCCCTTGCGAGCGGGGAGCTGTTTTTT.

CDR3 sequence reads: CASSGNTGVQPQHF. The CDR3 nucleotides are TGTGCCAGCAGCGGGAATACAGGGGTTCAGCCCCAGCATTTT. The chain links TRBV7-3 to TRBJ1-5; 7 bases map to TRBD1. This CDR3 contains 14 residues. V lost 5 bases, J lost 6 bases, and 7 bases stayed unmatched. Germline loops: CDR1 SGHTA, CDR2 FQGTGA.

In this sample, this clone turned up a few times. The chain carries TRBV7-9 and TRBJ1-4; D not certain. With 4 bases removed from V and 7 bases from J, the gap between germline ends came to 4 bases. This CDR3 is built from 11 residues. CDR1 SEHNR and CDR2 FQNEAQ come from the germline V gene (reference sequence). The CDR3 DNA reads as TGTGCCAGCAGCTATAGTGAAAAACTGTTTTTT. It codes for CASSYSEKLFF. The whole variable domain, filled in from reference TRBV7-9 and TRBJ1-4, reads DTGVSQNPRHKITKRGQNVTFRCDPISEHNRLYWYRQTLGQGPEFLTYFQNEAQLEKSRLLSDRFSAERPKGSFSTLEIQRTEQGDSAMYLCASSYSEKLFFGSGTQLSVL.

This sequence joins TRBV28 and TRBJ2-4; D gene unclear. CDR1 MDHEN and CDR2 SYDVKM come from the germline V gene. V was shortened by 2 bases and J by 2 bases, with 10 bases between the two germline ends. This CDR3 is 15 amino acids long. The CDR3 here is CASSLRRPSKNIQYF. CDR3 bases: TGTGCCAGCAGTTTACGGAGACCTTCCAAAAACATTCAGTACTTC.

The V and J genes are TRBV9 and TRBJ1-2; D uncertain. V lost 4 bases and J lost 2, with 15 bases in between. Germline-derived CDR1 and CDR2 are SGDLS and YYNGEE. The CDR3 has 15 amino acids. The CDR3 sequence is CASSPGWVANYGYTF. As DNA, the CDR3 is TGTGCCAGCAGCCCGGGATGGGTAGCAAACTATGGCTACACCTTC. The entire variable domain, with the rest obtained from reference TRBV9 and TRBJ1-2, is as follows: DSGVTQTPKHLITATGQRVTLRCSPRSGDLSVYWYQQSLDQGLQFLIQYYNGEERAKGNILERFSAQQFPDLHSELNLSSLELGDSALYFCASSPGWVANYGYTFGSGTRLTVV.

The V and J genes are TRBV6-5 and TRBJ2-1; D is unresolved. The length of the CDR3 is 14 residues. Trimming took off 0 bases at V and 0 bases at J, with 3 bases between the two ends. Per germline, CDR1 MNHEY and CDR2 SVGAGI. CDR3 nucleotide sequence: TGTGCCAGCAGTTACTCTAGCTCCTACAATGAGCAGTTCTTC. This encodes CASSYSSSYNEQFF.

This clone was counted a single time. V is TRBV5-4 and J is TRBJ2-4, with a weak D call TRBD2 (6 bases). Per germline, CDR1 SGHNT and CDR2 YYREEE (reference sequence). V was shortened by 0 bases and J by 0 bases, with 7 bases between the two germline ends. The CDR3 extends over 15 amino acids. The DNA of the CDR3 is TGTGCCAGCAGCTTGGGGGGGGTAGCCAAAAACATTCAGTACTTC. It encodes CASSLGGVAKNIQYF.

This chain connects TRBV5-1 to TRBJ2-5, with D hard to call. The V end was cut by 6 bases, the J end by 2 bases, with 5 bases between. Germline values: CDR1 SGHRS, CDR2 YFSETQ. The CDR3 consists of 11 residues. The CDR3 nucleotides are TGCGCCAGCACTATTCAAGAGACCCAGTACTTC. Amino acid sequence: CASTIQETQYF.

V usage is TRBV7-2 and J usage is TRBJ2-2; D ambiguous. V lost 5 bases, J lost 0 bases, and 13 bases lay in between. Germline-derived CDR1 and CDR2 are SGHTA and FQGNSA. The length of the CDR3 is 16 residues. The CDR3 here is CASSPQVASNTGELFF. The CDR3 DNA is TGTGCCAGCAGCCCCCAGGTGGCTTCGAACACCGGGGAGCTGTTTTTT.